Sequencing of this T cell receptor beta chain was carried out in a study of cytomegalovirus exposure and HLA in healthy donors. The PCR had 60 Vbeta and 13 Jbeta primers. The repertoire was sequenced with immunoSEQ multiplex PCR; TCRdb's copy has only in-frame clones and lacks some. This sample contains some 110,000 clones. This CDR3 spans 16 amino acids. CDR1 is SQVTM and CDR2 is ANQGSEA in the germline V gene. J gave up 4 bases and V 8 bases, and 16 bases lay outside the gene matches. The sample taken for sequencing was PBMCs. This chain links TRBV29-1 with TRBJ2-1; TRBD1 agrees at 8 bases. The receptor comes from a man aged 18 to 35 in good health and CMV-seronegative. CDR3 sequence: CSHTIQGAPVYNEQFF. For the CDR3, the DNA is TGCAGCCACACCATTCAGGGGGCCCCTGTATACAATGAGCAGTTCTTC.